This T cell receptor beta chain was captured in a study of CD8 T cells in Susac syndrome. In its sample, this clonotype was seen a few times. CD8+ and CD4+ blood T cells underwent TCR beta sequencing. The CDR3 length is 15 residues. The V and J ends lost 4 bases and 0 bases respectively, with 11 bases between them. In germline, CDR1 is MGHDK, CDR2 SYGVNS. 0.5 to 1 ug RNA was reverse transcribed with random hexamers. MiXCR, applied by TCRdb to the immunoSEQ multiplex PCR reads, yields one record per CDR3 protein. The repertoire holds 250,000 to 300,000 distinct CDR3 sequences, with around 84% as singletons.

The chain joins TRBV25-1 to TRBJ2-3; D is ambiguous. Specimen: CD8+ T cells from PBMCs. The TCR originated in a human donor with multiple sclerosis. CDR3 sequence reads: CASSARALSTDTQYF. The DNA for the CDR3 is TGTGCCAGCAGTGCAAGGGCACTGAGCACAGATACGCAGTATTTT.